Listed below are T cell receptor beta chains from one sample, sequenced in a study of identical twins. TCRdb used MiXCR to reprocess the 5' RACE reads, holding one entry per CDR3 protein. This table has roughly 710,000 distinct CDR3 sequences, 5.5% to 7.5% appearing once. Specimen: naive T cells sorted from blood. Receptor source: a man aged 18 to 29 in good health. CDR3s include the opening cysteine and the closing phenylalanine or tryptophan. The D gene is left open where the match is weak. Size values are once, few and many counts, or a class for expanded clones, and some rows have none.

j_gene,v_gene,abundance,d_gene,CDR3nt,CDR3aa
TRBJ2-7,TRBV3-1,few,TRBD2,TGTGCCAGCAGCCAAGATGGGACTAGCGGCGAGCAGTACTTC,CASSQDGTSGEQYF
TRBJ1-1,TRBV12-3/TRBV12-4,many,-,TGTGCCAGCAGTTCAAAGGGAACGAACACTGAAGCTTTCTTT,CASSSKGTNTEAFF
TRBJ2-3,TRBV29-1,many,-,TGCAGCGTTGAATCGGGAGTCCGTACAGATACGCAGTATTTT,CSVESGVRTDTQYF
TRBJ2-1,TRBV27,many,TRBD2,TGTGCCAGCAGTTTAGGGGGGGTCAGTGAGCAGTTCTTC,CASSLGGVSEQFF
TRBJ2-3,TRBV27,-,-,TGTGCCAGCGCCAAGGCCGGGACTCGCACAGATACGCAGTATTTT,CASAKAGTRTDTQYF
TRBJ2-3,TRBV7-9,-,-,TGTGCCAGCAGCACCCCGGCGCAGGGTGTGGCAGATACGCAGTATTTT,CASSTPAQGVADTQYF
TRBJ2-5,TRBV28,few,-,TGTGCCAGCAGTTTGAGTTTCGTGACCCAGTACTTC,CASSLSFVTQYF
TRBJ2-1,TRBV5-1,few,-,TGCGCCAGCAGCTTGGGAGGAGTGGAGTACGAGCAGTTCTTC,CASSLGGVEYEQFF
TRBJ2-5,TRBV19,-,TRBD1,TGTGCCACGACAGGGGGGGGAGAGACCCAGTACTTC,CATTGGGETQYF
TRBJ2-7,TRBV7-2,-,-,TGTGCCAGCGCCCGCGGGGGCCCCTACGAGCAGTACTTC,CASARGGPYEQYF
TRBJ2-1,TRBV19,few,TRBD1,TGTGCCAGTAGTATCTTGCAGGGGGCAAATGAGCAGTTCTTC,CASSILQGANEQFF
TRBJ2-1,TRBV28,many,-,TGTGCCAGCAGTTTCCCCCTTGTGACGAATGAGCAGTTCTTC,CASSFPLVTNEQFF
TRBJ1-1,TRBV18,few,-,TGTGCCAGCTCTCCACCCGGGACAAGGAACACTGAAGCTTTCTTT,CASSPPGTRNTEAFF
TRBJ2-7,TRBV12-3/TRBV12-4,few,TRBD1,TGTGCCAGCAGTCGAAACGGAGGACAGGGGGCCGAGCAGTACTTC,CASSRNGGQGAEQYF
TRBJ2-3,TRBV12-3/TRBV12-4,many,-,TGTGCCAGCAGAATCTTAGGGGAGGAAGATACGCAGTATTTT,CASRILGEEDTQYF
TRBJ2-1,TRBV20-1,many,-,TGCAGTGCTAGTTGGCTCTTACGGGAGCAGTTCTTC,CSASWLLREQFF
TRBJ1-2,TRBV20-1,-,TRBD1,TGCAGTGCTAGAGAAATTGGGACTCAGGGGGACTATGGCTACACCTTC,CSAREIGTQGDYGYTF
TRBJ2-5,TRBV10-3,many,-,TGTGCCATCAGGGACAGAAACCAAGAGACCCAGTACTTC,CAIRDRNQETQYF
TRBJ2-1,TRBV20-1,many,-,TGCAGTGCTAGAGATCCCCAGCGGAGCTACAATGAGCAGTTCTTC,CSARDPQRSYNEQFF
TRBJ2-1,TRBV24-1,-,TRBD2,TGTGCCACCAGTGATTCATTAGCGGGAGTGATCTACAATGAGCAGTTCTTC,CATSDSLAGVIYNEQFF